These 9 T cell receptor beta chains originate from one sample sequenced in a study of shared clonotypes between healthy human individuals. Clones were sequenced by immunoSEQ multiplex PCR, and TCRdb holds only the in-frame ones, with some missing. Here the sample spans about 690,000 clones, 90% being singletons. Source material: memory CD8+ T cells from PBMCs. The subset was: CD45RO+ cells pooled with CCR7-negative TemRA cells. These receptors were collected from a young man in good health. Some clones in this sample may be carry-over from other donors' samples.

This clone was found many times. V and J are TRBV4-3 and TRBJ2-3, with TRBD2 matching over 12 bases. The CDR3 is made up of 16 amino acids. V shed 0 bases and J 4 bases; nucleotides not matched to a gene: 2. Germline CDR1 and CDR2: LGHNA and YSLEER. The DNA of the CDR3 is TGCGCCAGCAGCCAAGATCTAGCGGGAGGGCCAGATACGCAGTATTTT. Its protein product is CASSQDLAGGPDTQYF.

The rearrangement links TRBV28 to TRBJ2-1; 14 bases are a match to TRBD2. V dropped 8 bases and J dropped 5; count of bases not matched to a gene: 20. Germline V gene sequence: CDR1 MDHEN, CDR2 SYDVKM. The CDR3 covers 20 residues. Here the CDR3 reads CASGSHPPTGLAGVNNEQFF. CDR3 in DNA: TGTGCCAGCGGTTCCCACCCACCAACGGGACTAGCGGGAGTTAACAATGAGCAGTTCTTC.

As DNA, the CDR3 is TGTGCCAGCAGCGTAGCTTCCGGGACTAGCGGGCGCCAGCCCACAGATACGCAGTATTTT. It translates to CASSVASGTSGRQPTDTQYF. The rearrangement links TRBV9 to TRBJ2-3; 12 positions agree with TRBD2. CDR1 and CDR2 from the germline V gene are SGDLS and YYNGEE. Germline trimming cut 0 bases from V and 2 bases from J; bases unmatched to any gene: 13. The CDR3 runs to 20 residues.

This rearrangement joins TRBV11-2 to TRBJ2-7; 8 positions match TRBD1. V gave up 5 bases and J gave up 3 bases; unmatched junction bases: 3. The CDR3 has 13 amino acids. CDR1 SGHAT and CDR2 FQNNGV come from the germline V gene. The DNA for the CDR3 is TGTGCCAGCAGCACCAGGGGGCTCTACGAGCAGTACTTC. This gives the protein CASSTRGLYEQYF.

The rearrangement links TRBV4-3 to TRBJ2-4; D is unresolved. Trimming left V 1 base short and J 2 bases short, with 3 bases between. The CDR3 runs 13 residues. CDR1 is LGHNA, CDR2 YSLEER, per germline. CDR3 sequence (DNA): TGCGCCAGCAGCCAAGGCCCCAAAAACATTCAGTACTTC. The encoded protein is CASSQGPKNIQYF.

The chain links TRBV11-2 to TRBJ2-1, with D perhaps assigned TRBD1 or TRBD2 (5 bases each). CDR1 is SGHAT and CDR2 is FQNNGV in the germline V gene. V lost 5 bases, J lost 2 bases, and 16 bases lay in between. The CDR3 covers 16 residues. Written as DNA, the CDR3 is TGTGCCAGCAGCCCCCTGGTCAGGGAGACCTACAATGAGCAGTTCTTC. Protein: CASSPLVRETYNEQFF.

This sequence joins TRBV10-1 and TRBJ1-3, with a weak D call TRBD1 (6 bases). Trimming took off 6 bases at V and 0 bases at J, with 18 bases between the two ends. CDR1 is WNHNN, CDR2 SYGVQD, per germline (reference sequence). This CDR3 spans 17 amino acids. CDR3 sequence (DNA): TGCGCCAGCAGCTGCAAAGGACAGTTCCTCTCTGGAAACACCATATATTTT. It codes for CASSCKGQFLSGNTIYF.

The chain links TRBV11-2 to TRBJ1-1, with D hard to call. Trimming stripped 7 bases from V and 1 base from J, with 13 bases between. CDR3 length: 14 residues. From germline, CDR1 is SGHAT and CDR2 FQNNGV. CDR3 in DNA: TGTGCCAGCACGCTAAAACACCAGAACACTGAAGCTTTCTTT. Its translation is CASTLKHQNTEAFF.

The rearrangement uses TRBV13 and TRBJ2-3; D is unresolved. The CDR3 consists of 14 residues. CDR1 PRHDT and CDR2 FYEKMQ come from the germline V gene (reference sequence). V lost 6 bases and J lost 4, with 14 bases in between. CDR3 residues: CASSYSTGSDTQYF. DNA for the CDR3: TGTGCCAGCAGTTACTCGACTGGGTCAGATACGCAGTATTTT.